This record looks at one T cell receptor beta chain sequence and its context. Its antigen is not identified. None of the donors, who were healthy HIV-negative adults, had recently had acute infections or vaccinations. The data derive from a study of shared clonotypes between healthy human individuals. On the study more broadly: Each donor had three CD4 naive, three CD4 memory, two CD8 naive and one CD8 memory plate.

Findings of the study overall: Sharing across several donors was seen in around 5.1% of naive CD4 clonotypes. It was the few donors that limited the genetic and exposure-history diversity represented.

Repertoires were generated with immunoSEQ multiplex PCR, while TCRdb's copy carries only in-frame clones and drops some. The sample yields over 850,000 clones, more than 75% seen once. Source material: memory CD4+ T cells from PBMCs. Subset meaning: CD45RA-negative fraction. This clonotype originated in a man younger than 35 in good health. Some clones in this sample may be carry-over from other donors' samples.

This chain's CDR3 is CASSPWGGSDEQYF. The CDR3 nucleotides are TGTGCCAGCAGCCCTTGGGGCGGGAGCGACGAGCAGTACTTC. The chain recombines TRBV7-2 with TRBJ2-7; 7 bases line up with TRBD2. V shed 5 bases and J 5 bases; nucleotides not matched to a gene: 9. CDR3 length equals 14 residues. Germline V gene sequence: CDR1 SGHTA, CDR2 FQGNSA.